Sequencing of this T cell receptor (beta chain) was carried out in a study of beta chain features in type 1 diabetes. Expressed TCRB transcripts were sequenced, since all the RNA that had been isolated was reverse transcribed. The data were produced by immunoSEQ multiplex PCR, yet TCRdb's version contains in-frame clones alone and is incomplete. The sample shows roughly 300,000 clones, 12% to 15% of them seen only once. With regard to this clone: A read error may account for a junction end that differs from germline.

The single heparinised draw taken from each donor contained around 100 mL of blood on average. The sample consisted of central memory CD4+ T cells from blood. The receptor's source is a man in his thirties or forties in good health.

The CDR3 spells CASSQTGDDYTF. CDR3 DNA sequence: TGCGCCAGCAGCCAGACAGGGGATGACTACACCTTC. The chain has TRBV7-2 and TRBJ1-2; TRBD1 matches 8 bases. The CDR3 consists of 12 residues. CDR1 SGHTA and CDR2 FQGNSA come from the germline V gene.